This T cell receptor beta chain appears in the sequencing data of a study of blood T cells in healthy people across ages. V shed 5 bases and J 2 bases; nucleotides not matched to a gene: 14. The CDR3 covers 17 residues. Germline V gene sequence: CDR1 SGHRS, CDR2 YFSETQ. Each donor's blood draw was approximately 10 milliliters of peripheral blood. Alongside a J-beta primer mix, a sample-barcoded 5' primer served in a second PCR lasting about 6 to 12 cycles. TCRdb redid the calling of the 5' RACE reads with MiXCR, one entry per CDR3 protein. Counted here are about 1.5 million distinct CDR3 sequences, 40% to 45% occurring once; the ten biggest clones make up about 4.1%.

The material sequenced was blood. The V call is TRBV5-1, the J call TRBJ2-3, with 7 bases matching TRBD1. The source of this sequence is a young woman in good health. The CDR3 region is CASSSPLGQRATDTQYF. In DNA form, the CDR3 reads TGCGCCAGCAGTTCGCCTTTGGGACAGCGAGCCACAGATACGCAGTATTTT.